The TCR beta chain under discussion was sequenced for a study of lymphopenia after photon versus proton radiotherapy. The method was immunoSEQ multiplex PCR; TCRdb's version includes in-frame clones alone and lacks a portion of them. The sample consists of some 55,000 clones, approximately 82% of them appearing once. The TCR comes from a man aged 50-59 years with gastric cancer. The material sequenced was peripheral blood, taken from a patient treated with photon-based radiotherapy.

The CDR3 sequence is CASSPPRGQETQYF. The CDR3 coding sequence is TGTGCCAGCTCACCCCCGAGGGGCCAAGAGACCCAGTACTTC. This chain joins TRBV18 and TRBJ2-5; D might be TRBD1 or TRBD2, each matching 5 bases. Germline CDR1 reads KGHSH; CDR2 reads LQKENI. This CDR3 contains 14 residues. Trimming took off 3 bases at V and 1 base at J, with 9 bases between the two ends.